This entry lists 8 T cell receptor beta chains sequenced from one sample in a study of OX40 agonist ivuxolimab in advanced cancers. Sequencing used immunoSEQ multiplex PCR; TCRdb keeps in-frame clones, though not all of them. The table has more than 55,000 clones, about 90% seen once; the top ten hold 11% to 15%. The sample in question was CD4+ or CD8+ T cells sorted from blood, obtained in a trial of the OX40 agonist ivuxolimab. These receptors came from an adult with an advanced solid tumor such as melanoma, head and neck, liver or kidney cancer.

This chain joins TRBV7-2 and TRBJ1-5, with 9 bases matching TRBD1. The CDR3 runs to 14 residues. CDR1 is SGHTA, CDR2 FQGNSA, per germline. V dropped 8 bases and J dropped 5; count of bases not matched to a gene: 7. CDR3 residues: CASGTGNGDQPQHF. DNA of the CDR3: TGTGCCAGCGGGACAGGGAACGGGGATCAGCCCCAGCATTTT.

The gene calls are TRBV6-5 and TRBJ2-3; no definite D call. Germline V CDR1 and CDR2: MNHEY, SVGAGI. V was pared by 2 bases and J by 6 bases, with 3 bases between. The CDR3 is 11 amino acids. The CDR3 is CASSYADTQYF. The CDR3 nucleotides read TGTGCCAGCAGTTACGCGGATACGCAGTATTTT.

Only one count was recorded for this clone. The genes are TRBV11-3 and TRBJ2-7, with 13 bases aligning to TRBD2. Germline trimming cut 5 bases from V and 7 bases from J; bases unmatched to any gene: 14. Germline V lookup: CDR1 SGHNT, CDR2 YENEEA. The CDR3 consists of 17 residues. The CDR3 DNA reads TGTGCCAGCAGCACCGGACTAGCGGGAGTTGGCCCGCCGGAGCAGTACTTC. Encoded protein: CASSTGLAGVGPPEQYF.

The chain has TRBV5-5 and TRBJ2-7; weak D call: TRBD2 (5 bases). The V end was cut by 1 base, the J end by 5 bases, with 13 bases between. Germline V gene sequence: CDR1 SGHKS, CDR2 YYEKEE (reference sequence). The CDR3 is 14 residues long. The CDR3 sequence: CASSLRTGIDEQYF. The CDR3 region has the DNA TGTGCCAGCAGCTTGAGGACGGGAATCGACGAGCAGTACTTC.

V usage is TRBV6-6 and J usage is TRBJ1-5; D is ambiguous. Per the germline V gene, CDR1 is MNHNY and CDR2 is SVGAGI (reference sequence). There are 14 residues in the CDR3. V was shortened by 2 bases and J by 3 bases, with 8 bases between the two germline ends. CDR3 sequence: CASSYRVDNQPQHF. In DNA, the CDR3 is TGTGCCAGCAGTTACCGGGTGGACAATCAGCCCCAGCATTTT.

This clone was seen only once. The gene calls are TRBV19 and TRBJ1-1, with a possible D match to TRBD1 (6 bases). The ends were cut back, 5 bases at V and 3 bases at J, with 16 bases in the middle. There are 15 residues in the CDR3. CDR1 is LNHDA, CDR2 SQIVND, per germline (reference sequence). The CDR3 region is CASSYQGSLDTEAFF. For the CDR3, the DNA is TGTGCCAGTAGTTATCAGGGGAGTCTTGACACTGAAGCTTTCTTT.

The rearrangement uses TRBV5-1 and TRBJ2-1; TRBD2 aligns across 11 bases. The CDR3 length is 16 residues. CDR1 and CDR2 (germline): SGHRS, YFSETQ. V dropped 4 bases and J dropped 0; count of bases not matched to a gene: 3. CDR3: CASSPGTSGSYNEQFF. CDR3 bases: TGCGCCAGCAGCCCCGGGACTAGCGGCTCCTACAATGAGCAGTTCTTC.

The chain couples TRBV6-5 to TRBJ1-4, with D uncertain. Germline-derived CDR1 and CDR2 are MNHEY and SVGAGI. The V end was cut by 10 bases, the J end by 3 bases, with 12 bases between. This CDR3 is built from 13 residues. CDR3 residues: CATSRGANEKLFF. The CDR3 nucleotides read TGTGCCACCTCACGGGGTGCTAATGAAAAACTGTTTTTT.